These T cell receptor beta chains were read from a single sample in a study of breast tumors, draining lymph nodes, adjacent tissues. TCRdb fed the multiplex PCR reads into MiXCR, producing one record per CDR3 protein. The sample carries roughly 14,000 distinct CDR3 sequences, 50% to 60% recorded once. The sequencing sample was made of tumor-adjacent breast tissue. These receptors all stem from a female donor with breast cancer. Some clones in this sample may be carry-over from other donors' samples. The CDR3 runs from the conserved cysteine through the conserved F or W. The order of the fields is J gene, clone size, D gene, V gene, CDR3 protein, CDR3 DNA. The D gene is left open where the match is weak. A row's size may be missing; if present it is once, few, many or a size class.

TRBJ1-4 many . TRBV7-9 CASRPSRTNEKLFF TGTGCCAGCAGACCATCCCGGACGAATGAAAAACTGTTTTTT
TRBJ1-4 . . TRBV20-1 CSARPGRGPTQREKLFF TGCAGTGCTAGACCGGGGCGGGGCCCGACACAGAGGGAAAAACTGTTTTTT
TRBJ2-3 . . TRBV4-1 CASSQAGQGRSDTQYF TGCGCCAGCAGCCAAGCCGGGCAGGGTAGGTCAGATACGCAGTATTTT
TRBJ2-3 . . TRBV6-2/TRBV6-3 CASSYVVMRDTQYF TGTGCCAGCAGTTACGTTGTAATGAGAGATACGCAGTACTTT
TRBJ1-2 medium-sized . TRBV19 CASSPQGTGYTF TGTGCCAGTAGCCCGCAGGGGACCGGCTACACCTTC
TRBJ2-7 . TRBD1 TRBV10-3 CAISEPGTGFHEQYF TGTGCCATCAGTGAGCCCGGGACAGGATTCCACGAGCAGTACTTC
TRBJ2-5 . TRBD2 TRBV9 CAGSAHRGGQETQYF TGTGCCGGCAGCGCCCACCGGGGGGGCCAAGAGACCCAGTACTTC
TRBJ2-3 . . TRBV12-3/TRBV12-4 CASSLPGDGDTQYF TGTGCCAGCAGTTTACCAGGGGATGGAGATACGCAGTATTTT
TRBJ2-1 many TRBD2 TRBV10-3 CAISEPAGGALNEQFF TGTGCCATCAGTGAGCCCGCGGGGGGGGCCTTGAATGAGCAGTTCTTC
TRBJ1-4 . . TRBV15 CATSRDRGTSNEKLFF TGTGCCACCAGCAGAGATCGGGGGACTTCTAATGAAAAACTGTTTTTT
TRBJ2-2 many . TRBV5-6 CASSFQLALNTGELFF TGTGCCAGCAGCTTTCAGTTGGCCTTGAACACCGGGGAGCTGTTTTTT
TRBJ1-3 once . TRBV15 CATSSLTGSQSFSGNTIYF TGTGCCACCAGCAGCCTGACGGGTTCCCAAAGCTTCTCTGGAAACACCATATATTTT
TRBJ1-4 . TRBD1 TRBV19 CASRIHRGRREKLSF TGTGCCAGTAGGATACATAGGGGGCGAAGAGAAAAACTGTCTTTT
TRBJ1-2 . . TRBV19 CPGGGYPF TGTCCGGGGGGGGGCTACCCCTTC
TRBJ2-1 medium-sized . TRBV7-8 CASSLVQEGGMFF TGTGCCAGCAGCTTAGTTCAGGAGGGGGGAATGTTCTTC
TRBJ2-7 . TRBD1 TRBV11-1 CASSLAGTGVHEQYF TGTGCCAGCAGCTTAGCCGGGACAGGGGTTCACGAGCAGTACTTC